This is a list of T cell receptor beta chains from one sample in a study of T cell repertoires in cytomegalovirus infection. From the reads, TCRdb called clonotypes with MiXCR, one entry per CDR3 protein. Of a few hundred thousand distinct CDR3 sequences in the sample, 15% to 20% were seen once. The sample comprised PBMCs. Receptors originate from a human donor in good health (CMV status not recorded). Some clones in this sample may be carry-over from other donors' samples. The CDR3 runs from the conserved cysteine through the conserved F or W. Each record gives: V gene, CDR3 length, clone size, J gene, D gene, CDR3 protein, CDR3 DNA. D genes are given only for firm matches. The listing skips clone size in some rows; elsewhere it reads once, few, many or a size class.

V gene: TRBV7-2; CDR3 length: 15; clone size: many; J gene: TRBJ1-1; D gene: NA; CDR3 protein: CASSPPGGRATEAFF; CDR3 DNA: TGTGCCAGCAGCCCACCGGGGGGGAGGGCCACTGAAGCTTTCTTT
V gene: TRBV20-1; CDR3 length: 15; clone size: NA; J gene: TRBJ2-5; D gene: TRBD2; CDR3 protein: CSADRGTSGTETQYF; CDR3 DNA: TGCAGTGCAGATAGGGGGACTAGCGGTACAGAGACCCAGTACTTC
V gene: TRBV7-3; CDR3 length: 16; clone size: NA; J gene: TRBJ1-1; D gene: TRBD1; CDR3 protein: CASSRDRGRADTEAFF; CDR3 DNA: TGTGCCAGCAGCCGGGACAGGGGGCGCGCGGACACTGAAGCTTTCTTT
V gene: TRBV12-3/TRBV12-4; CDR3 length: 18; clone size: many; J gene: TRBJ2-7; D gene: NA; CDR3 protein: CASSLALGAGGRGYEQYF; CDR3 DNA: TGTGCCAGCAGTTTAGCGCTGGGGGCAGGGGGGAGGGGCTACGAGCAGTACTTC
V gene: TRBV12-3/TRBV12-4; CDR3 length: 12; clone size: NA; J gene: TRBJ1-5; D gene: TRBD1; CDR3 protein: CASSQQGRKQHF; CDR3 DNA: TGTGCCAGCAGTCAACAGGGGCGAAAACAGCATTTT
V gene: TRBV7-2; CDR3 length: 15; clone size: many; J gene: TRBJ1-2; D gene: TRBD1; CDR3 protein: CASSPTPDRGYGYTF; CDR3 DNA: TGTGCCAGCAGCCCGACCCCGGACAGGGGCTATGGCTACACCTTC
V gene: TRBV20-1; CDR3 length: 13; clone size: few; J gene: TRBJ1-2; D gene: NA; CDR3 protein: CSARPDGVGGYTF; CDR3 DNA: TGCAGTGCTAGACCTGACGGTGTCGGGGGCTACACCTTC
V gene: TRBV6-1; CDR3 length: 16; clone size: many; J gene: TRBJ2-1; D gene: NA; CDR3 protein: CASSEGPLLPYNEQFF; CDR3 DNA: TGTGCCAGCAGTGAAGGTCCTCTCCTACCCTACAATGAGCAGTTCTTC
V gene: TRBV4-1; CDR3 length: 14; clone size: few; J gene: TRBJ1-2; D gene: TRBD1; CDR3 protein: CASSQPGQRNGYTF; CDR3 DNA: TGCGCCAGCAGCCAACCGGGACAGCGAAATGGCTACACCTTC
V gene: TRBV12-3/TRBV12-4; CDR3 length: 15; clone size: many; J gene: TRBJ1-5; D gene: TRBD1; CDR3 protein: CASSSSVTGYQPQHF; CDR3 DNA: TGTGCCAGCAGTTCGTCCGTGACAGGGTATCAGCCCCAGCATTTT
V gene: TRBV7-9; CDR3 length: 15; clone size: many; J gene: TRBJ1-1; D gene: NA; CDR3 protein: CASSPYGGVNTEAFF; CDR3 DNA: TGTGCCAGCAGCCCTTATGGGGGGGTGAACACTGAAGCTTTCTTT
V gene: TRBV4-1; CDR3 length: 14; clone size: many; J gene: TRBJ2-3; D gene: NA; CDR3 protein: CASSQALKTDTQYF; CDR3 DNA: TGCGCCAGCAGCCAAGCACTGAAAACAGATACGCAGTATTTT
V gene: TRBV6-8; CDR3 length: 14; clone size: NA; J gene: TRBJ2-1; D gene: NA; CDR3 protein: CASSGGGRRYEQFF; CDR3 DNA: TGTGCCAGCAGTGGAGGGGGCCGCCGATATGAGCAGTTCTTC
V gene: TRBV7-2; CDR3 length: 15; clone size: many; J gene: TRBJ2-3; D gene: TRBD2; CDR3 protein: CASSSAGTRGLPQYF; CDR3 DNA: TGTGCCAGCAGCTCGGCCGGGACTAGAGGGCTGCCGCAGTATTTT
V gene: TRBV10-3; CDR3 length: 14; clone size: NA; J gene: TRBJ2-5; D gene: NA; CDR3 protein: CAISEQRTQETQYF; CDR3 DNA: TGTGCCATCAGTGAGCAGCGGACCCAAGAGACCCAGTACTTC
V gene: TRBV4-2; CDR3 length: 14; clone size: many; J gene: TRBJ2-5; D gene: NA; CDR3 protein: CASSRQDGEETQYF; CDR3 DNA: TGTGCCAGCAGCCGACAAGACGGTGAAGAGACCCAGTACTTC
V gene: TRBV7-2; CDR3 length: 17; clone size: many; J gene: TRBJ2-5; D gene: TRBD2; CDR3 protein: CASSLELSGEYQETQYF; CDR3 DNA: TGTGCCAGCAGCTTAGAGCTTAGCGGGGAGTACCAAGAGACCCAGTACTTC
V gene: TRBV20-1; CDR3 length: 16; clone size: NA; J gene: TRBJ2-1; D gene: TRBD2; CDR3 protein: CSASSVWLAGGNEQFF; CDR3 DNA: TGCAGTGCTAGCTCCGTTTGGCTAGCGGGGGGGAATGAGCAGTTCTTC
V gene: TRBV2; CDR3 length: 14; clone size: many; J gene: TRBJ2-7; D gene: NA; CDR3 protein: CASSVGGGVDEQYF; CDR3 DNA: TGTGCCAGCAGTGTAGGGGGGGGCGTAGACGAGCAGTACTTC
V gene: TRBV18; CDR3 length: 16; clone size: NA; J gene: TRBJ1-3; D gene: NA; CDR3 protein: CASSLVSPEPGNTIYF; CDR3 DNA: TGTGCCAGCTCACTCGTGTCACCCGAACCTGGAAACACCATATATTTT
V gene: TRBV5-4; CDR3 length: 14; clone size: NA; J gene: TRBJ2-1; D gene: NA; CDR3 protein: CASSNISSYNEQFF; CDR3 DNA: TGTGCCAGCAGCAACATTAGCTCCTACAATGAGCAGTTCTTC
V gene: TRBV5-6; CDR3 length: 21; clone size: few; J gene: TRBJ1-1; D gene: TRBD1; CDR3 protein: CASSKFRQGGVVDAGLTEAFF; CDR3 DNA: TGTGCCAGCAGTAAATTTAGACAGGGAGGGGTTGTTGACGCCGGGTTGACTGAAGCTTTCTTT
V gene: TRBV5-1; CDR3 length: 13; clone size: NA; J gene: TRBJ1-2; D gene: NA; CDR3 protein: CASSFGEAYGYTF; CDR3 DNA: TGCGCCAGCAGCTTCGGGGAAGCCTATGGCTACACCTTC
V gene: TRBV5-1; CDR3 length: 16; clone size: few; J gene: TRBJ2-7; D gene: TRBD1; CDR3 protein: CASRSGTGTIEAEQYF; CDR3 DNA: TGCGCCAGCAGGTCCGGGACAGGAACTATTGAGGCCGAGCAGTACTTC
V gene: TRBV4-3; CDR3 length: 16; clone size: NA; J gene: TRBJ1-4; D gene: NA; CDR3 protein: CASSQSLGRINEKLFF; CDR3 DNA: TGCGCCAGCAGCCAAAGTCTGGGCAGGATTAATGAAAAACTGTTTTTT
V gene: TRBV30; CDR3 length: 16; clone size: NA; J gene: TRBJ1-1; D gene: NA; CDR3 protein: CAWSEDMGACLSEAFF; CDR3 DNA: TGTGCCTGGAGCGAGGATATGGGGGCGTGCTTGTCTGAAGCTTTCTTT
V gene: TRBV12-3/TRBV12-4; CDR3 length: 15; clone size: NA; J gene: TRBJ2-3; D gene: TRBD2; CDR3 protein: CATTPRRGAIDTQYF; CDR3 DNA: TGTGCCACCACTCCAAGGCGGGGGGCCATAGATACGCAGTATTTT
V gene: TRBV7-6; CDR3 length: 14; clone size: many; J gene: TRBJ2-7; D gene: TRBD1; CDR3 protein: CASSIGQGAWEQYF; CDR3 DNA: TGTGCCAGCAGCATCGGACAGGGGGCGTGGGAGCAGTACTTC
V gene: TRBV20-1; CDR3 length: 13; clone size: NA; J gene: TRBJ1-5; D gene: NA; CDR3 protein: CSVPRQTNQPQHF; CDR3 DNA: TGCAGTGTTCCCAGACAGACGAATCAGCCCCAGCATTTT
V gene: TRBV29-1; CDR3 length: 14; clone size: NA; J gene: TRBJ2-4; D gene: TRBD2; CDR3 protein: CSVWNGGSGNIQYF; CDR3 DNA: TGCAGCGTTTGGAACGGGGGGTCTGGAAACATTCAGTACTTC
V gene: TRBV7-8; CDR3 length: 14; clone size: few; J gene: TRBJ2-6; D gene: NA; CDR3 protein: CASSFYPGANVLTF; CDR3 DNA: TGTGCCAGCAGCTTTTATCCTGGGGCCAACGTCCTGACTTTC
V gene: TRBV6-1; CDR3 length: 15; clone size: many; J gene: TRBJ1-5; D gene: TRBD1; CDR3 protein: CASSENAGTAQPQHF; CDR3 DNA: TGTGCCAGCAGTGAAAATGCAGGGACAGCCCAGCCCCAGCATTTT
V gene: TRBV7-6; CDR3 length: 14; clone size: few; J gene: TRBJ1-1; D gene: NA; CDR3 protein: CASSLALGNTEAFF; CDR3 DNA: TGTGCCAGCAGCTTAGCGCTTGGGAACACTGAAGCTTTCTTT
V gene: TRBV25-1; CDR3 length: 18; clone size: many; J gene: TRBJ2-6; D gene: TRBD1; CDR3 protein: CASSGTGPRSGRANVLTF; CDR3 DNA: TGTGCCAGCAGCGGGACAGGACCCCGCTCTGGAAGGGCCAACGTCCTGACTTTC
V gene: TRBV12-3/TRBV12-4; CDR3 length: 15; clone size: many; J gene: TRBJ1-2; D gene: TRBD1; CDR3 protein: CASRSTGGTGGRHTF; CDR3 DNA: TGTGCCAGCAGGTCCACTGGCGGGACAGGTGGCCGTCACACCTTC
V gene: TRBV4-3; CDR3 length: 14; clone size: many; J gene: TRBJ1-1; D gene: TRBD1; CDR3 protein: CASSQGRTGKQAFF; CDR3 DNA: TGCGCCAGCAGCCAAGGCCGGACAGGGAAACAAGCTTTCTTT
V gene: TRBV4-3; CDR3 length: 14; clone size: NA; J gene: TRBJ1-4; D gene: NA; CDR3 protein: CASSPGTLNEKLFF; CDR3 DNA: TGCGCCAGCAGCCCGGGAACCCTTAATGAAAAACTGTTTTTT
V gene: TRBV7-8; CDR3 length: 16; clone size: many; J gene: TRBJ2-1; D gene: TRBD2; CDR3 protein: CASSSRLGTSGNEQFF; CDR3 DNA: TGTGCCAGCAGCTCGCGCCTCGGGACTAGCGGGAATGAGCAGTTCTTC
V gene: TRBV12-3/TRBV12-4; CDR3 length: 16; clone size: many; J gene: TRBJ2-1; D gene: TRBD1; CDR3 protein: CASRPRQGDWNNEQFF; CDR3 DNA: TGTGCCAGCAGACCTCGACAGGGCGATTGGAACAATGAGCAGTTCTTC
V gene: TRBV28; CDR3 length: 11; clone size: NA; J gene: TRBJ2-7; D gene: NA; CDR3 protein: CASSLIREQYF; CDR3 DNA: TGTGCCAGCAGTTTAATCCGCGAGCAGTACTTC
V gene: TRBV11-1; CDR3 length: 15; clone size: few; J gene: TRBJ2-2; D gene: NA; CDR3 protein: CASSPPGTRFGELFF; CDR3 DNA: TGTGCCAGCAGTCCTCCCGGGACCCGTTTTGGGGAGCTGTTTTTT
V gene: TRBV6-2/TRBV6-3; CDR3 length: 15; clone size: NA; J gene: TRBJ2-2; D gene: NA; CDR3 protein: CASSYFLSDTGELFF; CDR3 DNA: TGTGCCAGCAGTTATTTTCTCTCGGATACCGGGGAGCTGTTTTTT
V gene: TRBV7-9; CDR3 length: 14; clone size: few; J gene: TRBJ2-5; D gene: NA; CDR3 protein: CASSLNSVRETQYF; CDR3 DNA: TGTGCCAGCAGCTTAAATTCGGTGAGAGAGACCCAGTACTTC
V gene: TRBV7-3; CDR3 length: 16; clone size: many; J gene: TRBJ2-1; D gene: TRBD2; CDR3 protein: CASSIEASGGYNEQFF; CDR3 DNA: TGTGCCAGCAGCATTGAGGCCAGCGGGGGATACAATGAGCAGTTCTTC
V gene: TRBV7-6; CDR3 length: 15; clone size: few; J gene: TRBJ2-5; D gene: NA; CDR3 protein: CASSAKAGYQETQYF; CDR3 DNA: TGTGCCAGCAGCGCGAAGGCGGGCTACCAAGAGACCCAGTACTTC
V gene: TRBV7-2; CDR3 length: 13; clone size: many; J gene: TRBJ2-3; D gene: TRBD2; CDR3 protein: CASRPASGDTQYF; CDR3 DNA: TGTGCCAGCAGGCCCGCTAGCGGAGATACGCAGTATTTT
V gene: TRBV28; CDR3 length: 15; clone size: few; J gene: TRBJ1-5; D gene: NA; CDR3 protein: CASSHHGTAHQPQHF; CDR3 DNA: TGTGCCAGCAGCCACCACGGGACTGCCCATCAGCCCCAGCATTTT
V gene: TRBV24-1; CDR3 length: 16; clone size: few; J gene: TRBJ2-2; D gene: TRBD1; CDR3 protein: CATRGQATSNTGELFF; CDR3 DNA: TGTGCCACCAGAGGACAGGCGACATCGAACACCGGGGAGCTGTTTTTT
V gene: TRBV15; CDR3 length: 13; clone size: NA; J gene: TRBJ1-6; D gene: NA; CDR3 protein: CATSRGDTEPLHF; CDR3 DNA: TGTGCCACCAGCAGAGGGGATACCGAACCCCTCCACTTT
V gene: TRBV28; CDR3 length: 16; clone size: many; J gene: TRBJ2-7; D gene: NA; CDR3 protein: CASSHGVRALSYEQYF; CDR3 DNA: TGTGCCAGCAGCCACGGGGTACGGGCTCTCTCCTACGAGCAGTACTTC
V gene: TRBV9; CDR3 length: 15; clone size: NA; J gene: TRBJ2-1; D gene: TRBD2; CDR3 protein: CASSVRLAGNGEQFF; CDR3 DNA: TGTGCCAGCAGCGTCAGACTAGCGGGGAATGGGGAGCAGTTCTTC
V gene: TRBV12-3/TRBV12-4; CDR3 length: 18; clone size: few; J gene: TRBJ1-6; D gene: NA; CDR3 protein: CASSFIRGQGSYNSPLHF; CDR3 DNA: TGTGCCAGCAGTTTTATCCGGGGTCAGGGCTCCTATAATTCACCCCTCCACTTT